A single sample gave rise to the 24 T cell receptor beta chains below, sequenced in a study of T cell responses to AZD1222 COVID-19 vaccine. Using immunoSEQ multiplex PCR, the repertoire was profiled, and TCRdb retains in-frame clones only, with some absent. The sample holds roughly 77,000 clones, roughly 88% seen once. The specimen was peripheral blood, collected on day 0 of MenACWY control vaccination. The source is an adult in good health.

This chain joins TRBV30 and TRBJ1-5; tentatively, D is TRBD1 (6 bases). The CDR3 contains 14 residues. Trimming removed 4 bases at V and 2 bases at J, with 12 bases between. The V gene's germline CDR1 is GTSNPN and CDR2 SVGIG (reference sequence). The CDR3 is CAWTQGKGNQPQHF. CDR3 nucleotide sequence: TGTGCCTGGACACAGGGTAAAGGCAATCAGCCCCAGCATTTT.

On this clone: Mismatch with germline at one junction end may stem from a read error. V gene TRBV7-7 combines with J gene TRBJ2-5; the D gene could be TRBD1 or TRBD2 (6 bases each). CDR3 length: 15 residues. Germline V gene sequence: CDR1 SSHAT, CDR2 FNYEAQ (reference sequence). The CDR3 is CASSLATLGGETQYF. The CDR3 DNA reads TGTGCTAGCAGCTTAGCGACCCTAGGGGGGGAGACCCAGTACTTC.

The genes are TRBV24-1 and TRBJ2-3, with 12 bases lining up with TRBD1. CDR3 length equals 17 residues. In germline, CDR1 is KGHDR, CDR2 SFDVKD. V was clipped by 6 bases and J by 4 bases; unmatched bases: 10. The CDR3 here is CATSPPSGTGGADTQYF. The CDR3 nucleotides read TGTGCCACCAGTCCGCCGTCGGGGACAGGGGGCGCAGATACGCAGTATTTT.

The chain employs TRBV4-3 and TRBJ1-1; maybe TRBD1 (6 bases). V gave up 4 bases and J gave up 1 base, with 10 bases separating them. This CDR3 has 14 amino acids. Per germline, CDR1 LGHNA and CDR2 YSLEER. The CDR3 bases are TGCGCCAGCAGCCTAGAGACAGGGAACACTGAAGCTTTCTTT. Residues: CASSLETGNTEAFF.

This clone came up once. The genes are TRBV30 and TRBJ1-3; D might be TRBD1 (5 bases). The CDR3 runs 15 residues. Deletions cut 4 bases from V and 0 bases from J, with 13 bases between. Germline V gene sequence: CDR1 GTSNPN, CDR2 SVGIG (reference sequence). Written as DNA, the CDR3 is TGTGCCTGGAAAGCGGGCAGGGCCTCTGGAAACACCATATATTTT. Translation: CAWKAGRASGNTIYF.

The rearrangement uses TRBV6-2 or TRBV6-3 and TRBJ2-1; D perhaps matches TRBD2 (6 bases). Germline CDR1 and CDR2: MNHEY and SVGEGT. The CDR3 loop spans 15 amino acids. Trimming left V 5 bases short and J 6 bases short, with 17 bases between. DNA for the CDR3: TGTGCCAGCAGTCCACGCCGGGACTGGCTCAATGAGCAGTTCTTC. Encoded protein: CASSPRRDWLNEQFF.

V and J are TRBV5-6 and TRBJ1-5; tentatively, D is TRBD1 (5 bases). Trimming took off 3 bases at V and 2 bases at J, with 6 bases between the two ends. The CDR3 loop spans 13 amino acids. Germline V gene sequence: CDR1 SGHDT, CDR2 YYEEEE. The DNA of the CDR3 is TGTGCCAGCAGCTGGGGCGGCAATCAGCCCCAGCATTTT. It is translated as CASSWGGNQPQHF.

This clone has only a few counts. The J gene is TRBJ1-6, the V gene TRBV27; D gene unclear. The V gene lost 3 bases and the J gene lost 9 bases, with 6 bases spanning the gap. Germline loops: CDR1 MNHEY, CDR2 SMNVEV (reference sequence). The CDR3 contains 12 residues. CDR3 in amino acids: CASSFLRSPLHF. In nucleotides, the CDR3 is TGTGCCAGCAGTTTCTTACGTTCACCCCTCCACTTT.

DNA of the CDR3: TGTGCCAGTACCAACAGCGCCTACGAGCAGTACTTC. This codes for CASTNSAYEQYF. The chain links TRBV19 to TRBJ2-7; D ambiguous. The CDR3 runs to 12 residues. Germline-derived CDR1 and CDR2 are LNHDA and SQIVND (reference sequence). Trimming left V 7 bases short and J 2 bases short, with 9 bases between.

This clone showed up just once. The chain recombines TRBV12-3 or TRBV12-4 with TRBJ1-2; no reliable D call. The CDR3 runs 11 residues. V lost 5 bases and J lost 2, with 3 bases in between. The CDR3 sequence: CASSLNYGYTF. The CDR3 region has the DNA TGTGCCAGCAGTCTAAACTATGGCTACACCTTC.

The CDR3 nucleotides read TGTGCCACCGGGGGGCCGACTAGCGGGGGGCATAGCTCCTACAATGAGCAGTTCTTC. Protein product: CATGGPTSGGHSSYNEQFF. The J gene is TRBJ2-1, the V gene TRBV24-1; TRBD2 matches 13 bases. CDR1 is KGHDR and CDR2 is SFDVKD in the germline V gene. V gave up 9 bases and J gave up 0 bases; unmatched junction bases: 13. CDR3 length: 19 amino acids.

This chain uses TRBV4-3 with TRBJ1-6; no definite D call. Per the germline V gene, CDR1 is LGHNA and CDR2 is YSLEER. CDR3 length equals 16 residues. Trimming cost V 0 bases and J 0 bases, with 6 bases left between them. The CDR3 DNA reads as TGCGCCAGCAGCCAAGATAGAGGCTCCTATAATTCACCCCTCCACTTT. Translating it yields CASSQDRGSYNSPLHF.

This chain uses TRBV9 with TRBJ2-3, with unresolved D. The length of the CDR3 is 13 residues. CDR1 and CDR2 (germline): SGDLS, YYNGEE. The V end was cut by 4 bases, the J end by 4 bases, with 10 bases between. The CDR3 reads CASSSPAADTQYF. The DNA of the CDR3 is TGTGCCAGCAGCTCCCCCGCGGCAGATACGCAGTATTTT.

This chain links TRBV9 with TRBJ2-3, with 9 nucleotides matching TRBD2. Trimming cost V 7 bases and J 3 bases; bases outside gene matches: 12. CDR3 length: 16 amino acids. Germline-derived CDR1 and CDR2 are SGDLS and YYNGEE. Here the CDR3 reads CASLEGRGGPTDTQYF. The CDR3 DNA sequence: TGTGCCAGCCTCGAAGGGCGGGGGGGCCCTACAGATACGCAGTATTTT.

The V call is TRBV5-6, the J call TRBJ1-1, with D perhaps matching TRBD1 (6 bases). Germline V CDR1 and CDR2: SGHDT, YYEEEE. The CDR3 is made up of 19 amino acids. Trimming shortened V by 4 bases and J by 0 bases, and 25 bases separated the two germline ends. The DNA of the CDR3 is TGTGCCAGCAGCGCGTTACAGGGAAGGGCCTACATGCTGAACACTGAAGCTTTCTTT. Protein: CASSALQGRAYMLNTEAFF.

The chain recombines TRBV5-4 with TRBJ2-1; D unresolved. V dropped 4 bases and J dropped 6 bases, with 14 bases sitting between them. CDR3 length: 14 residues. Germline lookup yields CDR1 SGHNT and CDR2 YYREEE (reference sequence). DNA for the CDR3: TGTGCCAGCAGCGCCCGTCATACTGGCAATGAGCAGTTCTTC. This codes for CASSARHTGNEQFF.

V and J are TRBV30 and TRBJ1-1, with unresolved D. Germline V gives CDR1 GTSNPN, CDR2 SVGIG (reference sequence). The ends were cut back, 0 bases at V and 0 bases at J, with 14 bases in the middle. This CDR3 comprises 16 residues. Here the CDR3 reads CAWSVKGLGMNTEAFF. The CDR3 DNA sequence: TGTGCCTGGAGTGTAAAGGGATTAGGGATGAACACTGAAGCTTTCTTT. Full variable domain (rest looked up from reference TRBV30 and TRBJ1-1): SQTIHQWPATLVQPVGSPLSLECTVEGTSNPNLYWYRQAAGRGLQLLFYSVGIGQISSEVPQNLSASRPQDRQFILSSKKLLLSDSGFYLCAWSVKGLGMNTEAFFGQGTRLTVV.

The chain employs TRBV11-2 and TRBJ1-1; the D is unclear. From germline, CDR1 is SGHAT and CDR2 FQNNGV. This CDR3 has 16 residues. Trimming left V 5 bases short and J 0 bases short, with 16 bases between. In nucleotides, the CDR3 is TGTGCCAGCAGCACGAGGACGGTGAATATGAACACTGAAGCTTTCTTT. Encoded protein: CASSTRTVNMNTEAFF.

A note on this clone: Distinct nucleotide sequences in the sample also encode this CDR3. The chain joins TRBV19 to TRBJ1-5; D unclear. Trimming left V 3 bases short and J 0 bases short, with 9 bases between. Germline V gene lookup returns CDR1 LNHDA and CDR2 SQIVND (reference sequence). The length of the CDR3 is 15 residues. This CDR3 reads CASSIGPGSNQPQHF. The CDR3 DNA is TGTGCCAGTAGTATTGGTCCGGGTAGCAATCAGCCCCAGCATTTT.

This clone was recorded only once. This chain's CDR3 is CASSYLDREGSPLHF. The CDR3 DNA is TGTGCCAGCAGTTACCTGGACAGGGAAGGGTCACCCCTCCACTTT. The rearrangement links TRBV6-5 to TRBJ1-6, with 8 bases fitting TRBD1. CDR3 length: 15 amino acids. V was clipped by 2 bases and J by 10 bases; unmatched bases: 7. CDR1 MNHEY and CDR2 SVGAGI come from the germline V gene.

The count of this clone is one. The chain uses TRBV4-2 and TRBJ1-1; D gene uncertain. In germline, CDR1 is LGHNA, CDR2 YNFKEQ. Trimming left V 1 base short and J 9 bases short, with 12 bases between. The CDR3 has 13 residues. DNA for the CDR3: TGTGCCAGCAGCCAAGGAGGCTGGGCTCAAGCTTTCTTT. Protein: CASSQGGWAQAFF.

This clone was seen only once. The CDR3 reads CASSLRGVQAYEQYF. DNA of the CDR3: TGTGCCAGCAGTTTACGAGGGGTCCAGGCCTACGAGCAGTACTTC. V usage is TRBV28 and J usage is TRBJ2-7; D tentatively fits TRBD1 or TRBD2 (5 bases each). Germline CDR1 reads MDHEN; CDR2 reads SYDVKM. The CDR3 loop spans 15 amino acids. Trimming stripped 2 bases from V and 2 bases from J, with 13 bases between.

The rearrangement links TRBV9 to TRBJ1-1; D remains ambiguous. This CDR3 is 13 amino acids long. V lost 0 bases and J 5 bases, leaving 8 bases between the germline ends. Germline assignment: CDR1 SGDLS and CDR2 YYNGEE. The CDR3 nucleotides read TGTGCCAGCAGCGTAGGAGGGAAAACTGAAGCTTTCTTT. Its protein product is CASSVGGKTEAFF. The full variable domain, completed using reference TRBV9 and TRBJ1-1, is DSGVTQTPKHLITATGQRVTLRCSPRSGDLSVYWYQQSLDQGLQFLIQYYNGEERAKGNILERFSAQQFPDLHSELNLSSLELGDSALYFCASSVGGKTEAFFGQGTRLTVV.

The chain links TRBV9 to TRBJ1-3; D not certain. V shed 0 bases and J shed 3 bases, with 10 bases lying between them. CDR3 length: 15 residues. Germline CDR1 and CDR2: SGDLS and YYNGEE. CDR3 DNA: TGTGCCAGCAGCGTAGACTCAACCAGTGGAAACACCATATATTTT. It is translated as CASSVDSTSGNTIYF.